This T cell receptor (beta chain) originates from a study of T-cell reconstitution after alpha-beta-depleted transplantation in children. The authors prepared the TCRbeta library with unique molecular identifiers. TCRdb re-analysed the PCR reads in MiXCR, keeping a single row per CDR3 protein. Of a few hundred thousand distinct CDR3 sequences in the sample, approximately 10% were seen once. Between the trimmed V and J ends, which lost 5 bases and 0 bases, there was a span of 16 bases. The V gene's germline CDR1 is SGHRS and CDR2 YFSETQ. The CDR3 spans 16 residues. The material sequenced was PBMCs from the stem cell graft donor, taken from the stem cell graft. The chain is built from TRBV5-1 and TRBJ2-3; D assignment may be TRBD1 or TRBD2 (5 bases each). This TCR came from a human donor who donated a stem cell graft to a child with acute lymphoblastic leukemia. CDR3 DNA: TGCGCCAGCAGATCACCGGGACCCTCTAGCACAGATACGCAGTATTTT. Its translation: CASRSPGPSSTDTQYF. Complete variable domain (other parts from reference TRBV5-1 and TRBJ2-3): KAGVTQTPRYLIKTRGQQVTLSCSPISGHRSVSWYQQTPGQGLQFLFEYFSETQRNKGNFPGRFSGRQFSNSRSEMNVSTLELGDSALYLCASRSPGPSSTDTQYFGPGTRLTVL.